Following are 30 T cell receptor beta chains from one sample sequenced in a study of T cells in Graves' hyperthyroidism and ophthalmopathy (dated by TCRdb to the late 2010s). Library preparation was by multiplex PCR. The instrument given in TCRdb is Illumina HiSeq 2000. The TCR beta CDR3 regions were amplified from RNA transcripts. The first round of RT-PCR for the TCR CDR3 was performed with the HTBI primer set and the Qiagen OneStep RT-PCR kit. In TCRdb, the public reads were trimmed at Q25 with fastp and aligned with MiXCR, with productive beta chains retained. Each CDR3 protein appears once, grouped with its most common genes and DNA. Counted in this sample were 89,000 or so distinct CDR3 sequences; approximately 42% of them appeared once. The top ten clones comprise roughly 10% of the sample. The sequencing input was peripheral blood or thyroid tissue (not recorded which). These receptors all come from a young woman with Graves' hyperthyroidism.

The CDR3: CASSLVGAETQYF. In DNA, the CDR3 is TGTGCCAGCAGTTTAGTCGGGGCGGAGACCCAGTACTTC. This chain connects TRBV27 to TRBJ2-5, with D perhaps matching TRBD1 or TRBD2 (5 bases each). The CDR3 contains 13 residues. Germline values: CDR1 MNHEY, CDR2 SMNVEV (reference sequence). Trimming removed 2 bases from V and 5 bases from J, with 9 bases in between.

This clonotype was seen once. The chain employs TRBV20-1 and TRBJ2-7; 11 bases fit TRBD2. V was clipped by 3 bases and J by 0 bases; unmatched bases: 4. The CDR3 extends over 15 amino acids. CDR1 and CDR2 from the germline V gene are DFQATT and SNEGSKA (reference sequence). CDR3 protein: CSARDTSGSSYEQYF. For the CDR3, the DNA is TGCAGTGCTAGGGATACTAGCGGGAGCTCCTACGAGCAGTACTTC.

The chain combines TRBV7-9 with TRBJ1-1; perhaps TRBD1 as D (6 bases). Trimming took off 4 bases at V and 4 bases at J, with 16 bases between the two ends. In germline, CDR1 is SEHNR, CDR2 FQNEAQ (reference sequence). The length of the CDR3 is 15 residues. The CDR3 DNA is TGTGCCAGCAGCTCCGTGGACAGCGGTAGCACTGAAGCTTTCTTT. Its translation is CASSSVDSGSTEAFF.

This clonotype is a singleton in its sample. A read error may produce the germline difference seen at one junction end. CDR3 sequence (DNA): TGTGCCAGCAGCGTGGGACAGGGGCTGCATCAGCCCCAGCACTTT. Its translation: CASSVGQGLHQPQHF. V is TRBV7-8 and J is TRBJ1-5, with 10 bases matching TRBD1. This CDR3 region has 15 residues. In germline, CDR1 is SGHVS, CDR2 FQNEAQ.

The chain has TRBV7-8 and TRBJ2-5, with D hard to call. Trimming shortened V by 5 bases and J by 7 bases, and 5 bases separated the two germline ends. This CDR3 comprises 10 residues. Germline-derived CDR1 and CDR2 are SGHVS and FQNEAQ. The CDR3 sequence: CASSTGTQYF. CDR3 coding DNA: TGTGCCAGCAGCACCGGGACCCAGTACTTC.

Ten or more counts support this clonotype. This chain joins TRBV10-3 and TRBJ2-7; D is possibly TRBD2 (7 bases). Per the germline V gene, CDR1 is ENHRY and CDR2 is SYGVKD. The CDR3 spans 12 residues. V gave up 8 bases and J gave up 4 bases, with 12 bases separating them. The CDR3 sequence is CAISAGAYEQYF. As DNA, the CDR3 is TGTGCCATCTCGGCGGGGGCGTACGAGCAGTACTTC.

The chain joins TRBV20-1 to TRBJ2-7; 10 bases align to TRBD2. Per germline, CDR1 DFQATT and CDR2 SNEGSKA (reference sequence). Trimming cost V 0 bases and J 6 bases; bases outside gene matches: 8. This CDR3 region has 15 residues. The CDR3 DNA sequence: TGCAGTGCTAGAGATTTTACTAGCGGGACACGCGAGCAGTACTTC. This translates into CSARDFTSGTREQYF.

Many counts were recorded for this clonotype. This chain joins TRBV7-9 and TRBJ2-7; D is unresolved. The germline V and J ends were trimmed by 4 bases and 12 bases, with 13 bases remaining between them. The V gene's germline CDR1 is SEHNR and CDR2 FQNEAQ (reference sequence). The CDR3 is 11 residues long. As DNA, the CDR3 is TGTGCCAGCAGCTCAGGACCGGTTTTGTACTTC. The encoded protein is CASSSGPVLYF.

Note on this clonotype: Because the CDR3 is missing its conserved closing phenylalanine or tryptophan, this is likely a read error. This chain joins TRBV9 and TRBJ2-5; the D gene is possibly TRBD1 (6 bases). Germline V gene data show CDR1 as SGDLS and CDR2 as YYNGEE. The germline V and J ends were trimmed by 4 bases and 3 bases, with 28 bases remaining between them. The CDR3 contains 19 residues. The CDR3 DNA reads as TGTGCCAGCAGCCAAGATCCGACAGGAAGACTGGCGGAAAAAGAGACCCAGTACCTC. Amino acid sequence: CASSQDPTGRLAEKETQYL.

This clonotype was observed a single time. V usage is TRBV3-1 and J usage is TRBJ2-3, with 13 bases matching TRBD2. V shed 3 bases and J 4 bases; nucleotides not matched to a gene: 7. Germline CDR1 reads LGHDT; CDR2 reads YNNKEL (reference sequence). The CDR3 extends over 17 amino acids. This CDR3 is CASSHRLAGGSADTQYF. The CDR3 nucleotides read TGTGCCAGCAGCCACCGACTAGCGGGAGGTTCGGCAGATACGCAGTATTTT.

A note on this clonotype: Here the CDR3 omits its conserved ending phenylalanine or tryptophan, so a read error is the likely source. The rearrangement joins TRBV7-3 to TRBJ2-5, with 15 bases lining up with TRBD2. CDR1 SGHTA and CDR2 FQGTGA come from the germline V gene. The CDR3 is 16 amino acids. The CDR3 bases are TGCGCCAGCAGCTCAGGGACTAGCGGGAGGATTGAGACCCAGTACCTC. As protein: CASSSGTSGRIETQYL.

The J gene is TRBJ2-5, the V gene TRBV7-8; 9 positions match TRBD1. The CDR3 totals 14 residues. CDR1 and CDR2 (germline): SGHVS, FQNEAQ. Trimming cost V 4 bases and J 7 bases; bases outside gene matches: 7. The CDR3 region is CASSSTGGTVTQYF. In nucleotides, the CDR3 is TGTGCCAGCAGCTCGACAGGGGGAACGGTGACCCAGTACTTC.

The chain uses TRBV7-9 and TRBJ2-2; D unclear. Per the germline V gene, CDR1 is SEHNR and CDR2 is FQNEAQ (reference sequence). CDR3 length equals 18 residues. Trimming shortened V by 7 bases and J by 1 base, and 22 bases separated the two germline ends. DNA for the CDR3: TGTGCCAGCACCCGGTTCGGGTTTCCGGAGCTGAACACCGGGGAGCTGTTTTTT. It codes for CASTRFGFPELNTGELFF.

The gene calls are TRBV9 and TRBJ1-5, with TRBD1 as a possible D gene (5 bases). The V gene's germline CDR1 is SGDLS and CDR2 YYNGEE. The CDR3 sequence is 14 residues long. V lost 0 bases and J 5 bases, leaving 9 bases between the germline ends. The CDR3 loop is CASSVGGMDQPQHF. The CDR3, as DNA: TGTGCCAGCAGCGTAGGGGGGATGGATCAGCCCCAGCATTTT.

This clonotype was seen ten or more times. The CDR3 loop reads CASSLMDSYEQYF. For the CDR3, the DNA is TGTGCCAGCAGCCTTATGGACAGCTACGAGCAGTACTTC. The rearrangement uses TRBV3-1 and TRBJ2-7; TRBD1 is a possible D gene (6 bases). Germline V gene lookup returns CDR1 LGHDT and CDR2 YNNKEL (reference sequence). The CDR3 consists of 13 residues. Trimming pared 4 bases from V and 3 bases from J, leaving 10 bases between.

This clonotype was observed many times. The chain recombines TRBV7-9 with TRBJ1-6; D perhaps matches TRBD1 (5 bases). The CDR3 spans 14 residues. Germline CDR1 and CDR2: SEHNR and FQNEAQ (reference sequence). V was shortened by 2 bases and J by 7 bases, with 9 bases between the two germline ends. This chain's CDR3 is CASSLPRANSPLHF. The CDR3 nucleotides read TGTGCCAGCAGCTTACCCAGGGCGAATTCACCCCTCCACTTT.

The rearrangement uses TRBV27 and TRBJ1-2; 7 bases map to TRBD1. CDR1 is MNHEY, CDR2 SMNVEV, per germline (reference sequence). V shed 3 bases, J shed 4 bases, and the junction held 8 bases outside the gene matches. The CDR3 is made up of 15 amino acids. In DNA, the CDR3 is TGTGCCAGCAGTTTGGGCCCAGGGGGACTCTATGGCTACACCTTC. This encodes CASSLGPGGLYGYTF.

The chain recombines TRBV20-1 with TRBJ2-5; D is perhaps TRBD2 (6 bases). The CDR3 totals 13 residues. Per germline, CDR1 DFQATT and CDR2 SNEGSKA (reference sequence). Trimming took 5 bases from V and 0 from J, leaving 10 bases between them. CDR3: CSASRDYQETQYF. CDR3 in DNA: TGCAGTGCTTCCCGGGACTACCAAGAGACCCAGTACTTC.

This clonotype was recorded many times. V gene TRBV9 combines with J gene TRBJ1-4; D is undetermined. Germline CDR1 and CDR2: SGDLS and YYNGEE. The V gene lost 5 bases and the J gene lost 3 bases, with 11 bases spanning the gap. The CDR3 contains 14 residues. CDR3 in amino acids: CASSLGGANEKLFF. DNA for the CDR3: TGTGCCAGCAGTCTCGGTGGGGCTAATGAAAAACTGTTTTTT.

The chain joins TRBV2 to TRBJ1-1; 9 bases are shared with TRBD1. V was pared by 6 bases and J by 5 bases, with 7 bases of the junction left unmatched. The CDR3 spans 14 residues. Germline lookup yields CDR1 SNHLY and CDR2 FYNNEI. CDR3 amino acids: CASREQGARTEAFF. CDR3 bases: TGTGCCAGCAGGGAACAGGGGGCGAGGACTGAAGCTTTCTTT.

This clonotype was seen ten or more times. The chain recombines TRBV20-1 with TRBJ2-3, with TRBD2 matching 7 bases. CDR3 size: 14 residues. Trimming removed 2 bases from V and 6 bases from J; junction bases left unmatched: 8. Germline V gives CDR1 DFQATT, CDR2 SNEGSKA (reference sequence). The CDR3 sequence is CSARLLARSDTQYF. The DNA of the CDR3 is TGCAGTGCTAGACTACTAGCGCGGTCGGATACGCAGTATTTT.

This clonotype showed up many times. This chain links TRBV2 with TRBJ1-5; the match to TRBD1 covers 9 bases. In germline, CDR1 is SNHLY, CDR2 FYNNEI. CDR3 size: 15 residues. The V gene end was trimmed by 6 bases and the J gene end by 0 bases; junction bases not matched to a gene: 3. This chain's CDR3 is CASRLQGASNQPQHF. CDR3 DNA sequence: TGTGCCAGCAGATTACAGGGGGCTAGCAATCAGCCCCAGCATTTT.

This clonotype was seen ten or more times. This chain uses TRBV15 with TRBJ1-2, with D perhaps TRBD1 (5 bases). This CDR3 has 12 residues. Per germline, CDR1 LNHNV and CDR2 YYDKDF (reference sequence). Trimming pared 5 bases from V and 8 bases from J, leaving 12 bases between. The CDR3: CATSGGGLGYTF. The CDR3 DNA reads as TGTGCCACCAGCGGTGGGGGTTTAGGCTACACCTTC.

The DNA for the CDR3 is TGCAGTGCCAGCAGTCCTAGCGTCTCCTACGAGCAGTACTTC. Translating gives CSASSPSVSYEQYF. The chain links TRBV20-1 to TRBJ2-7, with TRBD2 as a possible D gene (6 bases). The V end was cut by 6 bases, the J end by 0 bases, with 15 bases between. Germline V gene sequence: CDR1 DFQATT, CDR2 SNEGSKA (reference sequence). The CDR3 has 14 amino acids.

The chain joins TRBV29-1 to TRBJ1-2; D possibly corresponds to TRBD1 (5 bases). CDR1 is SQVTM and CDR2 is ANQGSEA in the germline V gene. The CDR3 totals 12 residues. V was cut by 6 bases and J by 6 bases, with 14 bases left in between. The CDR3 bases are TGCAGCGTCGAGGAGGACACTAATGGCTACACCTTC. Translated: CSVEEDTNGYTF.

CDR3 DNA sequence: TGTGCCAGCAGGAATACCCGGGACACCCGTCGGGATACGCAGTATTTT. This codes for CASRNTRDTRRDTQYF. The chain joins TRBV12-3 or TRBV12-4 to TRBJ2-3; possibly TRBD1 for D (6 bases). V lost 6 bases to trimming and J lost 6 bases, with 22 bases between them. The CDR3 loop spans 16 amino acids.

V and J are TRBV7-2 and TRBJ2-7, with a possible D match to TRBD2 (6 bases). The CDR3 has 16 amino acids. Per the germline V gene, CDR1 is SGHTA and CDR2 is FQGNSA. V lost 5 bases and J 6 bases, leaving 23 bases between the germline ends. In DNA form, the CDR3 reads TGTGCCAGCAGCCTGACGGGGGTAGGGGCGTGCGGCGAGCAGTACTTC. It codes for CASSLTGVGACGEQYF.

This clonotype was recorded at least ten times. This sequence joins TRBV9 and TRBJ2-7; no clear D. This CDR3 has 15 residues. Germline lookup yields CDR1 SGDLS and CDR2 YYNGEE. Trimming shortened V by 4 bases and J by 0 bases, and 14 bases separated the two germline ends. The CDR3 bases are TGTGCCAGCAGCCCAGAATCTCATAACTCCTACGAGCAGTACTTC. Its protein is CASSPESHNSYEQYF.

This clonotype was picked up many times. The rearrangement links TRBV6-5 to TRBJ2-2; 13 bases match TRBD2. Trimming cost V 0 bases and J 6 bases; bases outside gene matches: 7. Germline values: CDR1 MNHEY, CDR2 SVGAGI. CDR3 length: 18 amino acids. CDR3 bases: TGTGCCAGCAGTTACTCCCCCGGACTAGCGGGAGTTTCCGGGGAGCTGTTTTTT. Protein product: CASSYSPGLAGVSGELFF.

Comments on this clonotype: This clone may be a read error of a much larger clone one base away. CDR3 DNA sequence: TGTGCCAGCAGCCAAGCTAGCGGGAGTAAGACCCAGTACTTC. This sequence encodes CASSQASGSKTQYF. The chain has TRBV7-2 and TRBJ2-5; 10 bases line up with TRBD2. Germline V lookup: CDR1 SGHTA, CDR2 FQGNSA. The CDR3 has 14 residues. With 5 bases clipped from V and 6 bases from J, the junction kept 6 bases outside the gene matches.